A single T cell receptor beta chain is shown here with its context. The clone's antigen remains unknown. Base-call qualities are not available, and no considerably larger clone is one nucleotide away. The collaborating institutions used their own protocols to collect whole blood in K2EDTA tubes. For TCRbeta analysis, collaborators shipped samples as frozen whole blood, isolated PBMCs, or DNA extracted from either of those sample types. This entry is derived from a study of blood T cell repertoires in COVID-19 (dated by TCRdb to 2020 to 2022). Some background on the complete study: Samples covering the acute and convalescent phases of COVID-19 were provided by collaborators in the United States, Italy and Spain. The samples were drawn from two sources: the first 160 participants of the ongoing ImmuneRACE study, and over 950 subjects contributed by 6 global collaborators. Deeply sampled blood TCRbeta repertoires from subjects exposed to, actively infected with, or recovered from COVID-19 were included in the dataset. The material from the prospective study consisted of cDNA or gDNA derived from T cells, B-cell-depleted T cells, or PBMCs. Where available, HLA class I and class II types were taken from metadata supplied by the sample provider and were not determined by assay-based typing. The repertoires were released in a freely available public database meant as a resource for research on the immune response to SARS-CoV-2. Sample metadata almost always included a de-identified subject ID, COVID-19 status, age in years and sex.

What the work shows at the level of the full study, not this receptor alone: The quantity of clinical and demographic metadata differed by source and by participant and was supplied without curation.

TCRbeta CDR3 regions were amplified from genomic DNA by means of the immunoSEQ Assay, a bias-controlled multiplex PCR. For the original study's pipeline: The number of nucleated cells in each sample was estimated from the amplification of reference gene primers within the assay. To quantify the absolute abundance of each unique TCRbeta CDR3 rearrangement, sequence reads were collapsed and filtered. For each sample, productive Simpson clonality was calculated as the square root of Simpson's diversity index across productive rearrangements. TCRdb stores this immuneACCESS table with in-frame sequences only. Part of the clones is absent; in the studies checked, under half of the shortfall reflects unresolved V genes, and no reason is known for the rest. V and J calls and clone size follow that table, whereas D and trimming were derived from the DNA. The sample records over 110,000 clones, around 72% of which are singletons. The leading ten clones occupy 1.9% of the sample.

The germline V gene (reference sequence) provides CDR1 SEHNR and CDR2 FQNEAQ. V and J are trimmed by 8 bases and 0 bases, and the gene matches miss 3 bases of the junction. Including cysteine and phenylalanine, the CDR3 has 13 amino acids. Only the CDR3 region is kept as DNA, spanning 39 bases read in frame from base 1. The chain was built from TRBV7-9 and TRBJ2-5; 7 middle bases align to TRBD2. This TCR was recovered from an older woman with acute or convalescent COVID-19. The specimen was peripheral blood. The nucleotide sequence reads as follows: TGTGCCAGCCGGGCGGGAGACCAAGAGACCCAGTACTTC. Translated, it gives CASRAGDQETQYF.